Below are 14 T cell receptor beta chains sequenced from a single sample in a study of cytomegalovirus exposure and HLA in healthy donors. Profiled with immunoSEQ multiplex PCR; TCRdb holds only in-frame clones, not every one. The sample records about 97,000 clones, roughly 95% being singletons. The specimen sequenced was PBMCs. Receptors were obtained from a woman aged 18-29 years in good health and CMV-seronegative.

The V gene is TRBV10-3, the J gene TRBJ1-1; 8 bases are a match to TRBD1. After removal of 0 bases from V and 1 base from J, the junction contained 7 bases not matched to a gene. Germline V gene data show CDR1 as ENHRY and CDR2 as SYGVKD. The CDR3 runs to 17 residues. DNA of the CDR3: TGTGCCATCAGTGAGTCGAGACAGGGGACATCGAACACTGAAGCTTTCTTT. Protein product: CAISESRQGTSNTEAFF.

The J gene is TRBJ2-7, the V gene TRBV11-3; D possibly corresponds to TRBD2 (6 bases). The V end was cut by 5 bases, the J end by 7 bases, with 18 bases between. Per the germline V gene, CDR1 is SGHNT and CDR2 is YENEEA. This CDR3 comprises 14 residues. Here the CDR3 reads CASSRHPNRGEQYF. CDR3 DNA sequence: TGTGCCAGCAGCCGACACCCCAATCGGGGGGAGCAGTACTTC.

This clone showed up just once. The chain's CDR3 is CASLGAGPNTGELFF. CDR3 DNA sequence: TGTGCCAGTCTTGGGGCGGGGCCTAACACCGGGGAGCTGTTTTTT. The chain is built from TRBV25-1 and TRBJ2-2; D perhaps matches TRBD2 (6 bases). From germline, CDR1 is MGHDK and CDR2 SYGVNS. This CDR3 spans 15 amino acids. Trimming shortened V by 9 bases and J by 2 bases, and 16 bases separated the two germline ends. Complete variable domain (other parts from reference TRBV25-1 and TRBJ2-2): EADIYQTPRYLVIGTGKKITLECSQTMGHDKMYWYQQDPGMELHLIHYSYGVNSTEKGDLSSESTVSRIRTEHFPLTLESARPSHTSQYLCASLGAGPNTGELFFGEGSRLTVL.

The J gene is TRBJ2-2, the V gene TRBV11-3; 8 nucleotides line up with TRBD2. This CDR3 is 15 amino acids long. Germline trimming cut 4 bases from V and 6 bases from J; bases unmatched to any gene: 7. Germline V CDR1 and CDR2: SGHNT, YENEEA. The CDR3 DNA reads as TGTGCCAGCAGCTCGCTGGCGGGGGGTCCCGGGGAGCTGTTTTTT. This gives the protein CASSSLAGGPGELFF.

The count of this clone is one. V usage is TRBV7-9 and J usage is TRBJ2-1; 7 bases agree with TRBD2. The ends lost 4 bases at V and 5 bases at J; junction bases unmatched: 5. The CDR3 length is 14 residues. From germline, CDR1 is SEHNR and CDR2 FQNEAQ (reference sequence). The CDR3 spells CASSSPSGNNEQFF. DNA of the CDR3: TGTGCCAGCAGCTCCCCCAGCGGGAACAATGAGCAGTTCTTC.

This clone was found a few times. The CDR3, as DNA: TGTGCCAGCACTCAGGGGCCAGGGGACATGGATACGCAGTATTTT. It specifies CASTQGPGDMDTQYF. The chain employs TRBV27 and TRBJ2-3; a weak D match, TRBD1 (6 bases). CDR3 length equals 15 residues. V was trimmed by 7 bases and J by 6 bases, leaving 20 bases between them. Germline V CDR1 and CDR2: MNHEY, SMNVEV (reference sequence).

V and J are TRBV6-1 and TRBJ1-2; possibly TRBD1 for D (5 bases). CDR3 length equals 13 residues. Germline values: CDR1 MNHNS, CDR2 SASEGT. V lost 7 bases to trimming and J lost 4 bases, with 13 bases between them. The DNA of the CDR3 is TGTGCCAGCATAAAGGGGCAGAGCTATGGCTACACCTTC. Its translation is CASIKGQSYGYTF.

J is TRBJ2-7 and V is TRBV6-5; tentative D call: TRBD2 (6 bases). Germline V gene sequence: CDR1 MNHEY, CDR2 SVGAGI. The V gene lost 2 bases and the J gene lost 6 bases, with 14 bases spanning the gap. This CDR3 region has 14 residues. This chain's CDR3 is CASSYGGGAREQYF. CDR3 nucleotide sequence: TGTGCCAGCAGTTACGGAGGAGGGGCGCGCGAGCAGTACTTC.

The rearrangement uses TRBV28 and TRBJ1-1; 9 bases align to TRBD1. CDR1 and CDR2 (germline): MDHEN, SYDVKM. This CDR3 is 14 amino acids long. V lost 5 bases, J lost 5 bases, and 6 bases stayed unmatched. The CDR3 loop reads CASSTPGQGTEAFF. CDR3 nucleotide sequence: TGTGCCAGCAGTACTCCGGGACAGGGTACTGAAGCTTTCTTT.

V usage is TRBV27 and J usage is TRBJ2-1, with 12 bases fitting TRBD2. Germline trimming cut 6 bases from V and 9 bases from J; bases unmatched to any gene: 9. Germline V gene data show CDR1 as MNHEY and CDR2 as SMNVEV (reference sequence). The CDR3 covers 15 residues. The CDR3: CASSDSSGGAGEQFF. In DNA, the CDR3 is TGTGCCAGCAGCGACTCTAGCGGGGGGGCTGGTGAGCAGTTCTTC.

The rearrangement joins TRBV18 to TRBJ2-7; D not certain. CDR3 length: 14 residues. V was pared by 1 base and J by 0 bases, with 7 bases between. The V gene's germline CDR1 is KGHSH and CDR2 LQKENI. Written as DNA, the CDR3 is TGTGCCAGCTCACCACAAACTCGCTCCTACGAGCAGTACTTC. It specifies CASSPQTRSYEQYF.

The chain recombines TRBV6-5 with TRBJ2-7; 7 bases line up with TRBD2. The CDR3 extends over 15 amino acids. Germline V gives CDR1 MNHEY, CDR2 SVGAGI. V lost 7 bases, J lost 5 bases, and 14 bases stayed unmatched. The CDR3 DNA reads as TGTGCCAGCACTCGGGCAGCGGGGCTCGGGGACGAGCAGTACTTC. Amino acid sequence: CASTRAAGLGDEQYF.

The CDR3 bases are TGTGCCAGCTCACCCTGGGACTCCAAGTCCTACGAGCAGTACTTC. The encoded protein is CASSPWDSKSYEQYF. This chain connects TRBV18 to TRBJ2-7; D is possibly TRBD2 (6 bases). The CDR3 contains 15 residues. V was pared by 3 bases and J by 1 base, with 13 bases between. The germline V gene has CDR1 KGHSH and CDR2 LQKENI.

This CDR3 is CASEAGGRYNEQFF. CDR3 in DNA: TGTGCCAGTGAAGCGGGGGGGCGGTACAATGAGCAGTTCTTC. This chain uses TRBV19 with TRBJ2-1, with TRBD2 matching 10 bases. The CDR3 spans 14 residues. Trimming took 8 bases from V and 4 from J; bases not matched to a gene: 5. Germline CDR1 LNHDA, CDR2 SQIVND (reference sequence).